This T cell receptor beta chain comes out of a study of PD-L1 blockade in urothelial cancer. Study-level points and caveats: When pretreatment blood TCR clonality was below the median, it predicted better survival.

The time point was: peripheral blood 6 weeks after treatment start. On this clone: Its target is not known.

Data came from immunoSEQ multiplex PCR; TCRdb stores just in-frame clones and leaves some out. The table lists about 130,000 clones, about 82% of them singletons. Germline V gene data show CDR1 as MDHEN and CDR2 as SYDVKM. The CDR3 runs 13 residues. V was cut by 2 bases and J by 7 bases, with 11 bases left in between. The rearrangement joins TRBV28 to TRBJ1-2; a weak D match, TRBD1 (5 bases). This receptor was identified in a man aged 45-60 years with urothelial cancer. Sequenced here: PBMCs, sampled around atezolizumab (anti-PD-L1) treatment. CDR3 amino acids: CASSLREGIGYTF. CDR3 DNA: TGTGCCAGCAGTTTAAGGGAGGGGATTGGCTACACCTTC.